The 11 T cell receptor beta chains listed next were all sequenced from one sample in a study of blood T cell repertoires in COVID-19. Assay used: immunoSEQ multiplex PCR; TCRdb lists only in-frame clones, some missing. The data contain some 98,000 clones, approximately 86% of them singletons. Sequenced sample: peripheral blood. Every receptor here comes from a man aged 65 to 85 with active or convalescent COVID-19.

This chain links TRBV13 with TRBJ2-5, with 14 bases aligning to TRBD2. Per the germline V gene, CDR1 is PRHDT and CDR2 is FYEKMQ (reference sequence). The CDR3 sequence is 17 residues long. V was clipped by 4 bases and J by 2 bases; unmatched bases: 6. CDR3 DNA sequence: TGTGCCAGCAGCTCCGGGACTAGCGGGGGCCTACAAGAGACCCAGTACTTC. Amino acid sequence: CASSSGTSGGLQETQYF.

The genes are TRBV14 and TRBJ1-5; D not certain. The CDR3 has 13 amino acids. Per germline, CDR1 SGHDN and CDR2 FVKESK. Trimming cost V 1 base and J 3 bases, with 4 bases left between them. The CDR3, as DNA: TGTGCCAGCAGCCAAGGTATCAATCAGCCCCAGCATTTT. This gives the protein CASSQGINQPQHF. The full variable domain, its missing parts supplied by reference TRBV14 and TRBJ1-5, is EAGVTQFPSHSVIEKGQTVTLRCDPISGHDNLYWYRRVMGKEIKFLLHFVKESKQDESGMPNNRFLAERTGGTYSTLKVQPAELEDSGVYFCASSQGINQPQHFGDGTRLSIL.

The chain links TRBV5-1 to TRBJ1-1; D call uncertain. This CDR3 has 14 amino acids. V was pared by 0 bases and J by 1 base, with 7 bases between. Looked up from germline, CDR1 is SGHRS and CDR2 is YFSETQ. CDR3 loop: CASSLAPGNTEAFF. The CDR3 region has the DNA TGCGCCAGCAGCTTGGCCCCGGGGAACACTGAAGCTTTCTTT.

The V and J genes are TRBV7-8 and TRBJ2-5, with D tentatively TRBD2 (6 bases). The CDR3 has 15 amino acids. Trimming shortened V by 5 bases and J by 3 bases, and 16 bases separated the two germline ends. Looked up from germline, CDR1 is SGHVS and CDR2 is FQNEAQ. The CDR3 is CASSLPGGDKETQYF. The CDR3 nucleotides are TGTGCCAGCAGCCTCCCGGGCGGGGATAAAGAGACCCAGTACTTC.

The V call is TRBV12-3 or TRBV12-4, the J call TRBJ2-3, with a weak D call TRBD1 (5 bases). CDR3 length: 11 residues. Trimming took 8 bases from V and 7 from J, leaving 10 bases between them. As DNA, the CDR3 is TGTGCCAGCCAGGGCGGATATACGCAGTATTTT. Translated, it gives CASQGGYTQYF.

The chain carries TRBV5-8 and TRBJ1-1; D not resolved. Trimming removed 4 bases from V and 12 bases from J, with 19 bases in between. Germline CDR1 is SGHTS and CDR2 is YDEGEE. The CDR3 contains 13 residues. The CDR3 loop is CASSLDPRTRTFF. CDR3 nucleotides: TGTGCCAGCAGCCTGGACCCCCGCACGAGGACTTTCTTT.

The chain carries TRBV11-2 and TRBJ2-3; TRBD1 matches 8 bases. V lost 5 bases and J lost 2; bases outside the gene matches: 9. Germline values: CDR1 SGHAT, CDR2 FQNNGV. This CDR3 contains 16 residues. The CDR3 region has the DNA TGTGCCAGCAGCCAGATCAGGGGGCAGGTCACAGATACGCAGTATTTT. Amino acids: CASSQIRGQVTDTQYF.

This rearrangement joins TRBV6-2 or TRBV6-3 to TRBJ2-3; the D gene is possibly TRBD2 (5 bases). The CDR3 is 14 residues long. The germline V gene encodes CDR1 MNHEY and CDR2 SVGEGT. The germline V and J ends were trimmed by 5 bases and 8 bases, with 17 bases remaining between them. CDR3 loop: CASSTGGGSFTQYF. In nucleotides, the CDR3 is TGTGCCAGCAGTACCGGAGGCGGGTCCTTTACGCAGTATTTT.

The rearrangement uses TRBV2 and TRBJ2-1, with D unclear. This CDR3 has 14 residues. V was trimmed by 2 bases and J by 8 bases, leaving 13 bases between them. Germline loops: CDR1 SNHLY, CDR2 FYNNEI. CDR3 coding DNA: TGTGCCAGCAGTGAACGGCCAGACGAGGATGAGCAGTTCTTC. Its translation is CASSERPDEDEQFF.

A note on this clone: This sample also contains other DNA sequences that code for the same CDR3. The rearrangement joins TRBV10-2 to TRBJ2-3; 9 bases agree with TRBD2. The germline V gene has CDR1 WSHSY and CDR2 SAAADI. Germline trimming cut 3 bases from V and 5 bases from J; bases unmatched to any gene: 3. This CDR3 spans 14 amino acids. The CDR3 here is CASSEAGGGDTQYF. The CDR3 region has the DNA TGCGCCAGCAGTGAAGCGGGGGGTGGAGATACGCAGTATTTT.

V and J are TRBV4-2 and TRBJ2-5, with D possibly matching TRBD2 (6 bases). CDR1 is LGHNA and CDR2 is YNFKEQ in the germline V gene. V gave up 0 bases and J gave up 5 bases, with 13 bases separating them. This CDR3 region has 15 residues. The CDR3 sequence: CASSQDRGEEETQYF. In DNA, the CDR3 is TGTGCCAGCAGCCAAGATCGCGGGGAGGAGGAGACCCAGTACTTC.